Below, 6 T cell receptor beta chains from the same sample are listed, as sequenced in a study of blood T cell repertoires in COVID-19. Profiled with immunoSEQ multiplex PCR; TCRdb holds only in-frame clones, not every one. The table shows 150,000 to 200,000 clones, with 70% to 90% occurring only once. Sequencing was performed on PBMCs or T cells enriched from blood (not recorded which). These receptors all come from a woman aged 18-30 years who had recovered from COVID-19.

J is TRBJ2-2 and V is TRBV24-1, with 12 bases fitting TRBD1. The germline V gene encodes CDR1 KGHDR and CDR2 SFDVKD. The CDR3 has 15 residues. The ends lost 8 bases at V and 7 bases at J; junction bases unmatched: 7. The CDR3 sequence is CATKPGQGAVGELFF. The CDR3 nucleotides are TGTGCCACCAAACCGGGACAGGGGGCCGTCGGGGAGCTGTTTTTT.

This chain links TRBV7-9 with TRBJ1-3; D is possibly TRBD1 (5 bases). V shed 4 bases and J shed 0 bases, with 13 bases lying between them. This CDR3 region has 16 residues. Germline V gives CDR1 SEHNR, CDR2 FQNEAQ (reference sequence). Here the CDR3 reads CASSWGLPSSGNTIYF. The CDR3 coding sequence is TGTGCCAGCAGCTGGGGACTCCCGAGCTCTGGAAACACCATATATTTT.

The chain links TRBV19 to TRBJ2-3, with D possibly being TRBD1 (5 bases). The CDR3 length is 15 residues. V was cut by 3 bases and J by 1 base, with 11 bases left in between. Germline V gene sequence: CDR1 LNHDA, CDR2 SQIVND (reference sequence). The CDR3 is CASSMAIGGTDTQYF. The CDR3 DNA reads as TGTGCCAGTAGTATGGCAATAGGGGGCACAGATACGCAGTATTTT.

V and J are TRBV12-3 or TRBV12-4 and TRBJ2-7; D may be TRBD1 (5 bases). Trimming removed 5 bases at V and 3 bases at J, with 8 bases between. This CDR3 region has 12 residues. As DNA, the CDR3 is TGTGCCAGCAGTCAGGGAATCTACGAGCAGTACTTC. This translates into CASSQGIYEQYF.

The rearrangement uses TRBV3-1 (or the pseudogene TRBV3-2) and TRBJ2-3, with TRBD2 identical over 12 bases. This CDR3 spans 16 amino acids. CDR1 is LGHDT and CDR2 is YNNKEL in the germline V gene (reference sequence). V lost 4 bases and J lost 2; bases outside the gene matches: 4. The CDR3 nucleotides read TGTGCCAGCAGCCCCCTAGCGGGAGGGTTCACAGATACGCAGTATTTT. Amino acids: CASSPLAGGFTDTQYF.

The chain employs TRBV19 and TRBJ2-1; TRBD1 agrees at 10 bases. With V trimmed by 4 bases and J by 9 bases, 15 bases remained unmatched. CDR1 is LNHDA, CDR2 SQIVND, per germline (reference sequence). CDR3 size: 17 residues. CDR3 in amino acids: CASSTLPGQGTEGEQFF. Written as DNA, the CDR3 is TGTGCCAGTAGTACCCTACCGGGACAGGGGACCGAAGGTGAGCAGTTCTTC.